Below are 10 T cell receptor beta chains sequenced from a single sample in a study of spatial heterogeneity in lung cancer. One entry per CDR3 protein results from TCRdb running MiXCR on the 5' RACE reads. The sample contains about 120,000 distinct CDR3 sequences, approximately 12% of which appear only once. As to time point: blood at routine non-recurrence follow-up after resection. Unsorted whole RNA from tumor, nontumor lung or frozen PBMC underwent sequencing. This specimen was PBMCs, taken at follow-up. These receptors were obtained from a male donor with early-stage non-small cell lung cancer.

This chain joins TRBV3-1 and TRBJ2-6, with D perhaps assigned TRBD1 or TRBD2 (5 bases each). The CDR3 is made up of 17 amino acids. Germline loops: CDR1 LGHDT, CDR2 YNNKEL (reference sequence). Trimming left V 4 bases short and J 0 bases short, with 13 bases between. As DNA, the CDR3 is TGTGCCAGCAGCCCGCCGGGACGCCGCTCTGGGGCCAACGTCCTGACTTTC. This translates into CASSPPGRRSGANVLTF.

The table lists this clonotype with a few counts. V is TRBV10-3 and J is TRBJ1-1; D is unclear. The ends were cut back, 5 bases at V and 0 bases at J, with 4 bases in the middle. Germline CDR1 is ENHRY and CDR2 is SYGVKD. The CDR3 totals 12 residues. The CDR3 DNA follows: TGTGCCATCAGTACCGTGAACACTGAAGCTTTCTTT. This translates into CAISTVNTEAFF.

Concerning this clonotype itself: It is unclear where the CDR3 begins or ends on the DNA, so no DNA is shown, and the CDR3 is as TCRdb lists it. This chain links TRBV6-5 with TRBJ2-7. The V gene's germline CDR1 is MNHEY and CDR2 SVGAGI. Including both end residues, the CDR3 is 11 amino acids long. The CDR3 sequence: CASSTSIEQYF.

CDR3 DNA sequence: TGTGCCAGCAGTACCCTTGCCCGGGACCGGACGGTCTATGGCTACACCTTC. Translating it yields CASSTLARDRTVYGYTF. This chain uses TRBV28 with TRBJ1-2; a possible D gene is TRBD1 (5 bases). V dropped 5 bases and J dropped 4 bases, with 23 bases sitting between them. This CDR3 contains 17 residues. Germline V gene sequence: CDR1 MDHEN, CDR2 SYDVKM.

V is TRBV19 and J is TRBJ2-2, with D perhaps given as TRBD1 or TRBD2 (5 bases each). Germline V gives CDR1 LNHDA, CDR2 SQIVND (reference sequence). Trimming removed 5 bases from V and 5 bases from J, with 15 bases in between. CDR3 length equals 15 residues. DNA of the CDR3: TGTGCCAGTAGTGAGACGGGACCGGCGACCGGGGAGCTGTTTTTT. Translated: CASSETGPATGELFF.

The chain recombines TRBV7-2 with TRBJ2-1; TRBD2 matches at 9 bases. V lost 1 base, J lost 8 bases, and 6 bases stayed unmatched. Germline V gives CDR1 SGHTA, CDR2 FQGNSA. The CDR3 has 15 amino acids. The CDR3 spells CASSLVRGGWDEQFF. The DNA of the CDR3 is TGTGCCAGCAGCTTAGTGCGGGGGGGCTGGGATGAGCAGTTCTTC.

In its sample, this clonotype was seen a few times. This rearrangement joins TRBV6-5 to TRBJ1-1; weak D call: TRBD1 (6 bases). V was pared by 4 bases and J by 1 base, with 10 bases between. This CDR3 comprises 14 residues. The V gene's germline CDR1 is MNHEY and CDR2 SVGAGI. This CDR3 reads CASSSQGRNTEAFF. CDR3 coding DNA: TGTGCCAGCAGTTCACAGGGCAGGAACACTGAAGCTTTCTTT.

A few counts support this clonotype. The chain is built from TRBV2 and TRBJ2-5; D not certain. Germline V gene data show CDR1 as SNHLY and CDR2 as FYNNEI. CDR3 size: 13 residues. V lost 9 bases to trimming and J lost 5 bases, with 16 bases between them. The CDR3 region is CASRTSVVETQYF. The CDR3 region has the DNA TGTGCCAGTCGTACCTCGGTCGTGGAGACCCAGTACTTC.

This clonotype was seen ten or more times. The genes are TRBV6-2 or TRBV6-3 and TRBJ1-5, with D possibly matching TRBD1 (6 bases). V lost 6 bases and J lost 3, with 12 bases in between. Germline lookup yields CDR1 MNHEY and CDR2 SVGEGT. The CDR3 consists of 14 residues. The CDR3 region has the DNA TGTGCCAGCAGAGAGACAGGTCACAATCAGCCCCAGCATTTT. It is translated as CASRETGHNQPQHF.

This clonotype appeared many times. V usage is TRBV11-3 and J usage is TRBJ2-5; 8 bases are shared with TRBD1. The CDR3 runs 15 residues. The junction had 5 bases not matched to a gene; V was cut back by 0 bases and J by 5 bases. The germline V gene encodes CDR1 SGHNT and CDR2 YENEEA. For the CDR3, the DNA is TGTGCCAGCAGCTTAGACAGGGGGCTCTGGGAGACCCAGTACTTC. Translating gives CASSLDRGLWETQYF.